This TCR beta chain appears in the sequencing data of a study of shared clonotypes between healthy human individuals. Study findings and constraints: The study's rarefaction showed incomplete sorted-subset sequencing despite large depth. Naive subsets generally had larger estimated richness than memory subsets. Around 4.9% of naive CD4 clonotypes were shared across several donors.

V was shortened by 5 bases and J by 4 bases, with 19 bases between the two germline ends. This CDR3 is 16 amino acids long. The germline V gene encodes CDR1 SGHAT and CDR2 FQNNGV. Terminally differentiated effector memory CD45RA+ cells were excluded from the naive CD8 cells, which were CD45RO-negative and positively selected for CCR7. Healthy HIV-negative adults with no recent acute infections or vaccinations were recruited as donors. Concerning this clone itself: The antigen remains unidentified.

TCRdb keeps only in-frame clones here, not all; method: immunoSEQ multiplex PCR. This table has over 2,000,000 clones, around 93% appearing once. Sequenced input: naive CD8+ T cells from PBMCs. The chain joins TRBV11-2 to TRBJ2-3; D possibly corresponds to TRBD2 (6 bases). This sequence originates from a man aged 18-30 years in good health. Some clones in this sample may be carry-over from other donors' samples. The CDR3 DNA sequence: TGTGCCAGCAGCCCGGGGGTCCGGGTTATCGCAGATACGCAGTATTTT. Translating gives CASSPGVRVIADTQYF.